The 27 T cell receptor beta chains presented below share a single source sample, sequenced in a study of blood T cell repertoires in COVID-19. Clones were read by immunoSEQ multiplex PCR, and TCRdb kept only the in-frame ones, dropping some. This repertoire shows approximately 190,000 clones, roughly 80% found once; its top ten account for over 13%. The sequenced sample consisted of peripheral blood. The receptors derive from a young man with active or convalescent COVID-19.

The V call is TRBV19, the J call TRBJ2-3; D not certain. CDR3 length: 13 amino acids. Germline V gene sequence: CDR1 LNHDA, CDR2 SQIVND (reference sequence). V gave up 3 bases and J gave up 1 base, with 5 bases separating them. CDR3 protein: CASSIQGTDTQYF. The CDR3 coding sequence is TGTGCCAGTAGTATTCAGGGCACAGATACGCAGTATTTT.

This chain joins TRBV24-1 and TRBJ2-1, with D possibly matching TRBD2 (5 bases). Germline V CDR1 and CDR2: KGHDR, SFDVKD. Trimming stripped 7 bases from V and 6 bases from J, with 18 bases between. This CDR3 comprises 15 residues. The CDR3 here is CATRASGGVLNEQFF. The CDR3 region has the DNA TGTGCCACCAGGGCGAGCGGAGGAGTCCTCAATGAGCAGTTCTTC.

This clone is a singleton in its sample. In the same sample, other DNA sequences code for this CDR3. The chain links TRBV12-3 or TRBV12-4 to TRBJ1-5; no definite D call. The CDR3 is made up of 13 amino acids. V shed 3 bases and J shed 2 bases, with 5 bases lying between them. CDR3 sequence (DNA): TGTGCCAGCAGTTTTACGGGCAATCAGCCCCAGCATTTT. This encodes CASSFTGNQPQHF.

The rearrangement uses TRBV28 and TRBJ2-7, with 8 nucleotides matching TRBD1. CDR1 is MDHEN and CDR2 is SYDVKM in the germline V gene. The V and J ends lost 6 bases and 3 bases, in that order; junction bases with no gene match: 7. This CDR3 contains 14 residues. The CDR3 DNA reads TGTGCCAGCAGCGCCGGACAGGGCGGCTACGAGCAGTACGTC. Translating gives CASSAGQGGYEQYV.

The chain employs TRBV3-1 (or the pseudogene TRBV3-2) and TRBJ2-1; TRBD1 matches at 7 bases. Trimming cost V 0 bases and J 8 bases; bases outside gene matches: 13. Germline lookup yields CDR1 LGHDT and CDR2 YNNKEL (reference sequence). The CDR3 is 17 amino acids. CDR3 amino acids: CASSQDLRNRGRHEQFF. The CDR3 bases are TGTGCCAGCAGCCAAGACCTCCGCAACAGGGGCCGGCATGAGCAGTTCTTC.

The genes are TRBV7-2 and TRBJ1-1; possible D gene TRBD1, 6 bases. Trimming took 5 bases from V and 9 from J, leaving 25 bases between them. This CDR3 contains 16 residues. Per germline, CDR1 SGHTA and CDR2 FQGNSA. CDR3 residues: CASSPGGGDSPLQAFF. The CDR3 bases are TGTGCCAGCAGCCCGGGGGGGGGCGACAGCCCACTTCAAGCTTTCTTT.

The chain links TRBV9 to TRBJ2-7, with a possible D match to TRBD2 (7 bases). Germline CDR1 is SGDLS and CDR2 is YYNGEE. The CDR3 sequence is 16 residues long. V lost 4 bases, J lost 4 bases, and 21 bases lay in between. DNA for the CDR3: TGTGCCAGCAGCCCATTTCTCCCCGCGGGGGCTTACGAGCAGTACTTC. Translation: CASSPFLPAGAYEQYF.

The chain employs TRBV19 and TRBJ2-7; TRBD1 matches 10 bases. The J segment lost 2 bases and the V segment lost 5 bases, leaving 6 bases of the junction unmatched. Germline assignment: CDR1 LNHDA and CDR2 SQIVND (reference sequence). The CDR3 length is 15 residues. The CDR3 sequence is CASSPGTGAPYEQYV. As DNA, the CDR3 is TGTGCCAGTAGTCCCGGGACAGGGGCCCCCTACGAGCAGTACGTC.

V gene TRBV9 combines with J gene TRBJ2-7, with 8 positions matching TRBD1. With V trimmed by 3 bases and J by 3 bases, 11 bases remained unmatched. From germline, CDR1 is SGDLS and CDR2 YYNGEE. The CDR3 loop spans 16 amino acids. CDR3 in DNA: TGTGCCAGCAGCGCCCGCCAGGAAGGACAGGGCTACGAGCAGTACGTC. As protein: CASSARQEGQGYEQYV.

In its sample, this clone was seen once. CDR3 loop: CASSVAAQGEAFF. Written as DNA, the CDR3 is TGTGCCAGCAGCGTAGCCGCACAGGGCGAAGCTTTCTTT. The V and J genes are TRBV9 and TRBJ1-1; tentatively, D is TRBD1 (6 bases). Germline V gene sequence: CDR1 SGDLS, CDR2 YYNGEE. This CDR3 region has 13 residues. V was clipped by 0 bases and J by 8 bases, with 11 bases between them.

CDR3 in amino acids: CASTAGLAGVGEQFF. CDR3 coding DNA: TGTGCCAGCACCGCGGGACTAGCGGGAGTCGGTGAGCAGTTCTTC. The chain couples TRBV7-8 to TRBJ2-1; TRBD2 agrees at 14 bases. V lost 7 bases to trimming and J lost 9 bases; unmatched junction nucleotides: 8. The CDR3 contains 15 residues. The germline V gene encodes CDR1 SGHVS and CDR2 FQNEAQ.

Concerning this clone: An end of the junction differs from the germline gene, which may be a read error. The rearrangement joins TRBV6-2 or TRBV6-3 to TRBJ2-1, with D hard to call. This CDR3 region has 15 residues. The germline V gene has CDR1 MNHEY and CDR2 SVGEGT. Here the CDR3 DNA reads TGTGCCTGCAGCTCAACCGCCAGGCTCTACAATGAGCAGTTCTTC. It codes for CACSSTARLYNEQFF.

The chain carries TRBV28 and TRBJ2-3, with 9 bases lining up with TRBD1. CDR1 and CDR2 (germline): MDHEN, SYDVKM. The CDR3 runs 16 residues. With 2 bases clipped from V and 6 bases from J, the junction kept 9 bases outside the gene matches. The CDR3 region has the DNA TGTGCCAGCAGTTTAGAAGGGACAGGGCTTCTGGATACGCAGTATTTT. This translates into CASSLEGTGLLDTQYF.

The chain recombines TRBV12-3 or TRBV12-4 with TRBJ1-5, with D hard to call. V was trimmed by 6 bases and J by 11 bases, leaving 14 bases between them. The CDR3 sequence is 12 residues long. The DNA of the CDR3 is TGTGCCAGCAGGGGCGGGTCTCCTTCCCAGCATTTT. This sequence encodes CASRGGSPSQHF.

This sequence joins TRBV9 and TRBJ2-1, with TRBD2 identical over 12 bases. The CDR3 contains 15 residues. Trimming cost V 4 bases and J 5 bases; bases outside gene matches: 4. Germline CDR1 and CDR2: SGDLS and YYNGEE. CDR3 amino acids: CASSFGLAGNNEQFF. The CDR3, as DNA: TGTGCCAGCAGCTTCGGACTAGCGGGAAACAATGAGCAGTTCTTC.

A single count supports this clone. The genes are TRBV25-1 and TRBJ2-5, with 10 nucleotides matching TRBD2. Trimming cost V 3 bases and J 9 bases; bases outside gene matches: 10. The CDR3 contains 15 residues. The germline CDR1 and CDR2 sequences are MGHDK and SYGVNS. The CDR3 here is CASSDPGELAGAQYF. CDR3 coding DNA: TGTGCCAGCAGTGACCCAGGGGAGCTAGCGGGAGCCCAGTACTTC.

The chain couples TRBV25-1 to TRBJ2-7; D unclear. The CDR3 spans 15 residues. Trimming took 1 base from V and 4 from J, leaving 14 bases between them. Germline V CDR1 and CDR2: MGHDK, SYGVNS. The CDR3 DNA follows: TGTGCCAGCAGTGAATCGACTTTAAGCTTTTACGAGCAGTACTTC. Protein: CASSESTLSFYEQYF.

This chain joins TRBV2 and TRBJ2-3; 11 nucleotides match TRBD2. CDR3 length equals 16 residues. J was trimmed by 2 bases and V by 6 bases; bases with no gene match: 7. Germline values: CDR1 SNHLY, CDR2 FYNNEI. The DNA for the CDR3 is TGTGCCAGCAGCCTCATGACTAGCGGGAACACAGATACGCAGTATTTT. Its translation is CASSLMTSGNTDTQYF.

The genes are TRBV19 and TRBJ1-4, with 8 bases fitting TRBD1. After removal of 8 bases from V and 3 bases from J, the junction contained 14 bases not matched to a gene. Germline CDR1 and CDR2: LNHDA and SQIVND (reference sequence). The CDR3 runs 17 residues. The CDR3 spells CASSGTSTGAPNEKLFF. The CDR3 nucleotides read TGTGCCAGTTCCGGCACCTCGACAGGGGCACCTAATGAAAAACTGTTTTTT.

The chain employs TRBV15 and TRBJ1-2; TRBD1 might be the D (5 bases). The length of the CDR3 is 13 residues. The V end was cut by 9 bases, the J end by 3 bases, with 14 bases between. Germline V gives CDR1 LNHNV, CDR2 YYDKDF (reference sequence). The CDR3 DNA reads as TGTGCCACATGGGGGGGTGCCGACTATGGCTACACCTTC. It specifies CATWGGADYGYTF.

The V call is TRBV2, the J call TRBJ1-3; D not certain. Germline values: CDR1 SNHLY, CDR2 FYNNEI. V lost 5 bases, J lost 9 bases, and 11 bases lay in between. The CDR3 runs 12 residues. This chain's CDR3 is CASSYSGVTIYF. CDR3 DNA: TGTGCCAGCAGTTATAGTGGAGTCACCATATATTTT.

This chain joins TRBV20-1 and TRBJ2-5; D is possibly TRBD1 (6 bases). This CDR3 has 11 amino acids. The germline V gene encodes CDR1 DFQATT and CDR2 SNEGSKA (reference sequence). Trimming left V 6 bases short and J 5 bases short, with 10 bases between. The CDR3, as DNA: TGCAGTGCCAGGGGTCGGGAGACCCAGTACTTC. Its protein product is CSARGRETQYF.

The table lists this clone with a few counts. The CDR3 bases are TGTGCCAGCGGTGGTTCGGGAACTAATGAAAAACTGTTTTTT. This codes for CASGGSGTNEKLFF. This chain connects TRBV25-1 to TRBJ1-4; no definite D call. The germline V gene encodes CDR1 MGHDK and CDR2 SYGVNS. Trimming took 8 bases from V and 1 from J, leaving 11 bases between them. The CDR3 is 14 residues long.

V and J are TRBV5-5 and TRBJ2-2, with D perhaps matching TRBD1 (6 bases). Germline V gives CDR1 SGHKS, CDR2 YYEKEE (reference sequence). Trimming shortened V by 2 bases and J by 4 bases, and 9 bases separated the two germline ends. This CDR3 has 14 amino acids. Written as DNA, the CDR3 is TGTGCCAGCAGCTTCCGGGACATCACCGGGGAGCTGTTTTTT. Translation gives CASSFRDITGELFF.

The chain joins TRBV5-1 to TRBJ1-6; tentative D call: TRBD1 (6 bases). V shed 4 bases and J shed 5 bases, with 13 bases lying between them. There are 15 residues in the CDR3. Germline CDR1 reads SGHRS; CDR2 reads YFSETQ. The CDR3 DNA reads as TGCGCCAGCAGCGACCGGACAGAAAATAATTCACCCCTCCACTTT. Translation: CASSDRTENNSPLHF.

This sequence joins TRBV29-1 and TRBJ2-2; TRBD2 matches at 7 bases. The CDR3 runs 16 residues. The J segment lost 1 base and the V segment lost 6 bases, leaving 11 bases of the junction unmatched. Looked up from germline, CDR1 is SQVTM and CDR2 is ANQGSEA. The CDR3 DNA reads TGCAGCGTCGCCCACAGACTAGCTCAGAACACCGGGGAGCTGTTTTTT. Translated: CSVAHRLAQNTGELFF.

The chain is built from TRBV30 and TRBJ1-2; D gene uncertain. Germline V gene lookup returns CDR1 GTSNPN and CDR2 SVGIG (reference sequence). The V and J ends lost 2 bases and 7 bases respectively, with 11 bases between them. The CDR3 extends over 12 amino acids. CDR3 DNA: TGTGCCTGGAGTATACAGTCAGGTGGCTACACCTTC. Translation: CAWSIQSGGYTF.